This entry is about one T cell receptor beta chain. Its antigen is still unknown. This sample stems from a study of T cells in tumors after PD-1 blockade. Study context: Either cemiplimab 350 mg every 2 weeks or pembrolizumab 200 mg every 3 weeks was given. Daily vismodegib 150 mg continued in a subset of anti-PD-1-treated patients.

Before and after PD-1 blockade, biopsies were collected from the same primary tumor site. There are 14 residues in the CDR3. CDR1 is MGHDK and CDR2 is SYGVNS in the germline V gene. The ends were cut back, 1 base at V and 5 bases at J, with 11 bases in the middle. Measured with immunoSEQ multiplex PCR; TCRdb has only the in-frame clones, and not every one. The sample consists of around 13,000 clones, 55% to 80% of them appearing once. General study results and limits: In squamous cell carcinoma, more than 40% of expanded exhausted clones were novel.

This receptor was identified in a human donor with cutaneous squamous cell carcinoma. V gene TRBV25-1 combines with J gene TRBJ2-5; D is tentatively TRBD1 or TRBD2 (5 bases each). The sample in question was tumor tissue, obtained before anti-PD-1 treatment. The CDR3 sequence: CASSELRDGETQYF. The CDR3 DNA sequence: TGTGCCAGCAGTGAATTGAGGGACGGGGAGACCCAGTACTTC.